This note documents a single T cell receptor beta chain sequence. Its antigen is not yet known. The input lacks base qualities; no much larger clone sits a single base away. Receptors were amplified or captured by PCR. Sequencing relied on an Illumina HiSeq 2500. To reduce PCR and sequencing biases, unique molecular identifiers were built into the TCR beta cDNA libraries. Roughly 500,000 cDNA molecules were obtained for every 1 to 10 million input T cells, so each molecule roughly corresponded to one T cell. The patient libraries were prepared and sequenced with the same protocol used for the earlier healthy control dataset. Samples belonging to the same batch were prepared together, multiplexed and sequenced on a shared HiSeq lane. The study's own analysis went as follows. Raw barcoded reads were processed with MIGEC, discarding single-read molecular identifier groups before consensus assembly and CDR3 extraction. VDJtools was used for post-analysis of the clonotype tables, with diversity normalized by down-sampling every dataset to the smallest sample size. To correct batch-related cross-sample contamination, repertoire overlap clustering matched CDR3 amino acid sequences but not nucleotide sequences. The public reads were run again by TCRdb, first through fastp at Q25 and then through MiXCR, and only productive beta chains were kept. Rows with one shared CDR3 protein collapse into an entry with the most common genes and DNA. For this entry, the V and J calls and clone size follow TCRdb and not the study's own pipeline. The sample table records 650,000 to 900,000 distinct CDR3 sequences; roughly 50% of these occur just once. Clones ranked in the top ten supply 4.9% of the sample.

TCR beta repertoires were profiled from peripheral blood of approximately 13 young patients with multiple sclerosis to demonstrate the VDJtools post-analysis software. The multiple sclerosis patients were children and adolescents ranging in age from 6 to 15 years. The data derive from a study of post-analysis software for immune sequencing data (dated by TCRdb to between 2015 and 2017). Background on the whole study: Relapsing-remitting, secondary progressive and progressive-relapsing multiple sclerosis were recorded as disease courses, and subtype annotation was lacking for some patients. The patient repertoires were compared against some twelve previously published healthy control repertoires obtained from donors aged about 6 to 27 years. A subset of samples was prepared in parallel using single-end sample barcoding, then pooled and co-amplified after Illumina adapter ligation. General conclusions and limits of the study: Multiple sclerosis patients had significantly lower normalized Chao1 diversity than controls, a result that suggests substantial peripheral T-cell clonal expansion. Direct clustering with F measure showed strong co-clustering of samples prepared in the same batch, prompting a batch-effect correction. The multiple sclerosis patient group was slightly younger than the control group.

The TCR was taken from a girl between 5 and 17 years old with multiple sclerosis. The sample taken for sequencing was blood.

The CDR3 has the sequence CASTQEGSGIYNEQFF. The sequence in DNA is TGCGCCAGCACCCAGGAGGGTAGCGGGATCTACAATGAGCAGTTCTTC. The chain joins TRBV5-1 to TRBJ2-1, and TRBD2 aligns with 8 junction nucleotides. The germline V end is reduced by 6 bases and the J end by 3 bases; junction bases left unmatched: 11. The CDR3, cysteine through phenylalanine, is 16 amino acids long. Just CDR3 DNA is preserved here, 48 bases in frame from base 1. Based on the germline V gene, the CDR1 and CDR2 sequences are SGHRS and YFSETQ.